This T cell receptor (beta chain) was captured by sequencing in a study of response to subunit inactivated influenza vaccine. This clonotype has more than one count but fewer than ten. CDR1 and CDR2 from the germline V gene are ENHRY and SYGVKD. There are 11 residues in the CDR3. Between the trimmed V and J ends, which lost 3 bases and 4 bases, there was a span of 4 bases. TCRdb ran MiXCR on the RT-PCR reads and lists one entry per CDR3 protein. The repertoire has about 300,000 distinct CDR3 sequences, 21% of them found once; the top ten carry 10%. The sequencing here drew on PBMCs from blood, taken less than 22 months after vaccination. The chain employs TRBV10-3 and TRBJ2-7; D is ambiguous. This receptor was taken from a man aged 50-75 years who received an inactivated influenza vaccine. The CDR3 spells CAISEVYEQYF. CDR3 DNA: TGTGCCATCAGTGAAGTGTACGAGCAGTACTTC.